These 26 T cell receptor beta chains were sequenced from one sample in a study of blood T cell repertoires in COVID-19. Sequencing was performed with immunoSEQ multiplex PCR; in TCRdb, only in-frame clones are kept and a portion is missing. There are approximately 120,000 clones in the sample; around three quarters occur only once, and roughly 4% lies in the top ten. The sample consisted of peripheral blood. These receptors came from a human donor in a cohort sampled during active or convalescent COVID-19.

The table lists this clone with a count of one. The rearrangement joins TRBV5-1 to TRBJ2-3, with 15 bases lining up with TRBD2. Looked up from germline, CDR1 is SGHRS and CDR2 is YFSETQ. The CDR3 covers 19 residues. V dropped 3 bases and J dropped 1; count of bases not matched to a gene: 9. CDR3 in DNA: TGCGCCAGCAGCTCCCCAGCCGGACTAGCGGGGGGGGGCACAGATACGCAGTATTTT. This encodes CASSSPAGLAGGGTDTQYF.

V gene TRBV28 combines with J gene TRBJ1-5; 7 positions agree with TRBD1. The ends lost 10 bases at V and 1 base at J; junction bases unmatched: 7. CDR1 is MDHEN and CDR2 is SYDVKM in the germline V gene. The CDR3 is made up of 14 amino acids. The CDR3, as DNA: TGTGCCATCAAGGGGGCCTTAAGCAATCAGCCCCAGCATTTT. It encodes CAIKGALSNQPQHF.

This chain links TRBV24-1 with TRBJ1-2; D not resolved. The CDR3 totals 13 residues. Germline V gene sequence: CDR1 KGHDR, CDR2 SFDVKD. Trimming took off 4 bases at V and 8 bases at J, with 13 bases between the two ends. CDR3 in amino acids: CATSDTGRGGYTF. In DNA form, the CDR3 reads TGTGCCACCAGTGACACGGGCCGCGGGGGCTACACCTTC.

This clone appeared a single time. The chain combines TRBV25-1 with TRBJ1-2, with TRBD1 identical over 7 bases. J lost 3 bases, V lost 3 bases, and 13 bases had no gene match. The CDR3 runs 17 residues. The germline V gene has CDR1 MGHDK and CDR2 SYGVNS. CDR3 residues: CASSDRQGGNEDYGYTF. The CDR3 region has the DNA TGTGCCAGCAGTGACCGACAGGGTGGGAACGAGGACTATGGCTACACCTTC.

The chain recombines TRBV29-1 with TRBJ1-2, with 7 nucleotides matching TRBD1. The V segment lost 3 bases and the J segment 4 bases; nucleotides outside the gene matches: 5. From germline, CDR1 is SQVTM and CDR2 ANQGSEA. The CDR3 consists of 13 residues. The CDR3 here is CSVDPTGTYGYTF. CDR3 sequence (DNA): TGCAGCGTTGATCCGACAGGGACCTATGGCTACACCTTC.

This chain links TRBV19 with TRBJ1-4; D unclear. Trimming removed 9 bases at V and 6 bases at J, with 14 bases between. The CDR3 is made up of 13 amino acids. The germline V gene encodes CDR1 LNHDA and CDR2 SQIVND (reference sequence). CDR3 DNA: TGTGCCAGCATCGGGGTTGACTATGAAAAACTGTTTTTT. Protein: CASIGVDYEKLFF.

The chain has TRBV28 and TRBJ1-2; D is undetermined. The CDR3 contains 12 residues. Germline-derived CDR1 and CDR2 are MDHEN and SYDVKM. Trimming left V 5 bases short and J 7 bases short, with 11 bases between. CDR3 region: CASSPPQFGYTF. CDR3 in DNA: TGTGCCAGCAGTCCCCCCCAGTTTGGCTACACCTTC.

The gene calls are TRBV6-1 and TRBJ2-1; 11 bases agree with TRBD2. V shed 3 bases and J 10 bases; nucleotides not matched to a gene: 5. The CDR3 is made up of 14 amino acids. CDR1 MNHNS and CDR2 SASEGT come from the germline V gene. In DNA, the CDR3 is TGTGCCAGCAGTGATCTTAGCGGGAGGGAAGAGCAGTTCTTC. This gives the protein CASSDLSGREEQFF.

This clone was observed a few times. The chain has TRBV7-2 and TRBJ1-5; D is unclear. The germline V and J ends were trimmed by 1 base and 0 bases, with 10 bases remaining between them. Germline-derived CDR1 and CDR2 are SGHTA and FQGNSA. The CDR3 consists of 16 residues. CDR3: CASSLGPSYSNQPQHF. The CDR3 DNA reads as TGTGCCAGCAGCTTAGGGCCATCATATAGCAATCAGCCCCAGCATTTT.

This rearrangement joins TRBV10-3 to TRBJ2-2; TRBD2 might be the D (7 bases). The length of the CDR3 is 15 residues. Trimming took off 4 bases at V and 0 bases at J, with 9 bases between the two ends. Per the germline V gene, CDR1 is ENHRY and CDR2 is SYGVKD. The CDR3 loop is CAISGGGPNTGELFF. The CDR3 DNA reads TGTGCCATCAGTGGCGGGGGCCCGAACACCGGGGAGCTGTTTTTT.

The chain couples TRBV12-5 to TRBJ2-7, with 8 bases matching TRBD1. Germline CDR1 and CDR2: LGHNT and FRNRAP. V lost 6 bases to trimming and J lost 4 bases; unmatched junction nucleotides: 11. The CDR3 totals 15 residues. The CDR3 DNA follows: TGTGCTAGTGGACCCGCCGACAGGGGAAAATACGAGCAGTACTTC. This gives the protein CASGPADRGKYEQYF.

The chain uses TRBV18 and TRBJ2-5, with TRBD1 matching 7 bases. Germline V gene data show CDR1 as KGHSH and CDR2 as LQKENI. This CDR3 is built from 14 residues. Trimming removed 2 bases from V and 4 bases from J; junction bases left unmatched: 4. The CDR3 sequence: CASSPWDSPETQYF. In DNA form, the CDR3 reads TGTGCCAGCTCACCATGGGACAGTCCAGAGACCCAGTACTTC.

The CDR3 bases are TGCAGCGTTTCATGGACAGGGGTTACTGAAGCTTTCTTT. It translates to CSVSWTGVTEAFF. V usage is TRBV29-1 and J usage is TRBJ1-1, with TRBD1 matching 9 bases. Germline V gene lookup returns CDR1 SQVTM and CDR2 ANQGSEA. J gave up 5 bases and V 5 bases, and 6 bases lay outside the gene matches. The CDR3 loop spans 13 amino acids. Full variable domain (remainder filled in from reference TRBV29-1 and TRBJ1-1): SAVISQKPSRDICQRGTSLTIQCQVDSQVTMMFWYRQQPGQSLTLIATANQGSEATYESGFVIDKFPISRPNLTFSTLTVSNMSPEDSSIYLCSVSWTGVTEAFFGQGTRLTVV.

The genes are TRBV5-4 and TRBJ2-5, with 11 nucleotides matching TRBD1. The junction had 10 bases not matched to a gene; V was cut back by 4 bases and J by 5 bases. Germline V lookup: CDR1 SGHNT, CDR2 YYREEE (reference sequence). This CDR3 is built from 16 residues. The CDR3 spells CASSRSGGTGGETQYF. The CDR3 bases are TGTGCCAGCAGCCGATCTGGCGGGACAGGGGGTGAGACCCAGTACTTC.

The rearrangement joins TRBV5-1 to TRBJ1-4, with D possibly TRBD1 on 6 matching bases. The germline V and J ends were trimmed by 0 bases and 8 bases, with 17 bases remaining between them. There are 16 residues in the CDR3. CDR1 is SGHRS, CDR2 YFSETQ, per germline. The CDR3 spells CASSLGVGRGEEKLFF. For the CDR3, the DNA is TGCGCCAGCAGCTTGGGTGTAGGCAGGGGCGAGGAAAAACTGTTTTTT.

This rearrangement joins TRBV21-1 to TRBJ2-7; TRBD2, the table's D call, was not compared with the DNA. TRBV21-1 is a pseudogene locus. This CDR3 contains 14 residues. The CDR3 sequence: CASSKALRSYEQYF. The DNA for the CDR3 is TGTGCCAGCAGCAAAGCGCTTAGGAGCTACGAGCAGTACTTC.

DNA of the CDR3: TGTGCCAGCAGCTTCGGGGGGCCTTATGGCTACACCTTC. Translated, it gives CASSFGGPYGYTF. J is TRBJ1-2 and V is TRBV11-2; D possibly corresponds to TRBD1 (6 bases). Trimming took 3 bases from V and 5 from J, leaving 10 bases between them. Germline CDR1 reads SGHAT; CDR2 reads FQNNGV. The CDR3 runs 13 residues. The variable domain in full, completed from reference TRBV11-2 and TRBJ1-2, reads EAGVAQSPRYKIIEKRQSVAFWCNPISGHATLYWYQQILGQGPKLLIQFQNNGVVDDSQLPKDRFSAERLKGVDSTLKIQPAKLEDSAVYLCASSFGGPYGYTFGSGTRLTVV.

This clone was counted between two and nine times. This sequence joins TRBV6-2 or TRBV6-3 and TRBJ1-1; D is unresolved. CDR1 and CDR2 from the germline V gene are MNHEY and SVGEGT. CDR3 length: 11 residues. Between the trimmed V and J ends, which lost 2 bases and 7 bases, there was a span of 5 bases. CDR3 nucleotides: TGTGCCAGCAGTTACCGGGATGAAGCTTTCTTT. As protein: CASSYRDEAFF.

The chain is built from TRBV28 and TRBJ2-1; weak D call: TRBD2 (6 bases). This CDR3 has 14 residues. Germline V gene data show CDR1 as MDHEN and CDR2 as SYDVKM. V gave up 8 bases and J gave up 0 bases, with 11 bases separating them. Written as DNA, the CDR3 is TGTGCCAGCGCCCCGGGACTCTCCTACAATGAGCAGTTCTTC. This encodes CASAPGLSYNEQFF.

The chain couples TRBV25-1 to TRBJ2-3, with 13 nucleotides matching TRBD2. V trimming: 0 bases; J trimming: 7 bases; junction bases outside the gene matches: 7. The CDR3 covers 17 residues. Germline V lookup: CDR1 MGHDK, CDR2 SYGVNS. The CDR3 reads CASSEYRTSGRANTQYF. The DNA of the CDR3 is TGTGCCAGCAGTGAATATCGAACTAGCGGGAGGGCAAATACGCAGTATTTT. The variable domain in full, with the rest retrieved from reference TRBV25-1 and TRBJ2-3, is EADIYQTPRYLVIGTGKKITLECSQTMGHDKMYWYQQDPGMELHLIHYSYGVNSTEKGDLSSESTVSRIRTEHFPLTLESARPSHTSQYLCASSEYRTSGRANTQYFGPGTRLTVL.

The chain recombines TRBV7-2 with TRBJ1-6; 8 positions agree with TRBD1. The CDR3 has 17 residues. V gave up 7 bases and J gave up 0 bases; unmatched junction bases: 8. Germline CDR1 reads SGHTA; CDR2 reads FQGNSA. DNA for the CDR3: TGTGCCAGCAAGGTTCCAGGGGGCTACTCCTATAATTCACCCCTCCACTTT. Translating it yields CASKVPGGYSYNSPLHF.

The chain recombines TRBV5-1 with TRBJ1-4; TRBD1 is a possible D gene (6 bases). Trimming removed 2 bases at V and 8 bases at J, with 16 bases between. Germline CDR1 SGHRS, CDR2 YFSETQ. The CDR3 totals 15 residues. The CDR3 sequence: CASSFGGRDGEKLFF. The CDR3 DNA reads TGCGCCAGCAGCTTTGGGGGCAGGGATGGGGAAAAACTGTTTTTT. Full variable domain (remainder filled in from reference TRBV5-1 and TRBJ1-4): KAGVTQTPRYLIKTRGQQVTLSCSPISGHRSVSWYQQTPGQGLQFLFEYFSETQRNKGNFPGRFSGRQFSNSRSEMNVSTLELGDSALYLCASSFGGRDGEKLFFGSGTQLSVL.

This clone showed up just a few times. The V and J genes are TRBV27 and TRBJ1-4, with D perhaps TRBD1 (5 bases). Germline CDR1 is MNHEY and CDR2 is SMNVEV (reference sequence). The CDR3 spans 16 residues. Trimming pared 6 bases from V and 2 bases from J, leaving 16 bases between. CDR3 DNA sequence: TGTGCCAGCAGATCACTCGGGGGGGTCACTAATGAAAAACTGTTTTTT. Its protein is CASRSLGGVTNEKLFF.

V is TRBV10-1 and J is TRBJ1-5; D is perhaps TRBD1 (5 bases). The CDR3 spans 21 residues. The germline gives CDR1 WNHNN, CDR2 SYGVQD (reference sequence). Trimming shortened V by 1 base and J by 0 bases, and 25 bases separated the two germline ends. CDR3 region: CASSECIRRDRPEVSNQPQHF. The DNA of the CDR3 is TGCGCCAGCAGTGAGTGTATCCGTCGAGACAGACCCGAAGTTAGCAATCAGCCCCAGCATTTT.

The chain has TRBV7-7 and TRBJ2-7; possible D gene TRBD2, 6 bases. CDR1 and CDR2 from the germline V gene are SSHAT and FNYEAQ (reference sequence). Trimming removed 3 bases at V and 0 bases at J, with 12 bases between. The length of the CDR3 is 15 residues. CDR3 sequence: CASSFRSGSSYEQYF. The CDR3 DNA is TGTGCCAGCAGCTTCAGGTCCGGGAGCTCCTACGAGCAGTACTTC.

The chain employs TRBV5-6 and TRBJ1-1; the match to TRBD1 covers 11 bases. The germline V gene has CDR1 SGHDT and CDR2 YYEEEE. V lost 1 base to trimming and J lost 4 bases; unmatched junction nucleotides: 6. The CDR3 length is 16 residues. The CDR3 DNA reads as TGTGCCAGCAGCTTGAGGACAGGGGGCCGAGGCACTGAAGCTTTCTTT. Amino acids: CASSLRTGGRGTEAFF.